This TCR beta chain was captured in a study of blood T cell repertoires in COVID-19. This clone occurred once. The V gene lost 0 bases and the J gene lost 2 bases, with 9 bases spanning the gap. Germline lookup yields CDR1 SGHRS and CDR2 YFSETQ. This CDR3 has 15 amino acids. TCRdb keeps only in-frame clones here, not all; method: immunoSEQ multiplex PCR. This sample has under 300,000 clones, with about 89% found just once. The sequence was obtained from a woman between 18 and 29 years old who had recovered from COVID-19. The rearrangement uses TRBV5-1 and TRBJ1-5, with a tentative D call TRBD1 (5 bases). The sequenced material came from PBMCs or T cells enriched from blood (not recorded which). The CDR3: CASSLEGHRNQPQHF. CDR3 nucleotides: TGCGCCAGCAGCTTGGAAGGACACCGCAATCAGCCCCAGCATTTT.